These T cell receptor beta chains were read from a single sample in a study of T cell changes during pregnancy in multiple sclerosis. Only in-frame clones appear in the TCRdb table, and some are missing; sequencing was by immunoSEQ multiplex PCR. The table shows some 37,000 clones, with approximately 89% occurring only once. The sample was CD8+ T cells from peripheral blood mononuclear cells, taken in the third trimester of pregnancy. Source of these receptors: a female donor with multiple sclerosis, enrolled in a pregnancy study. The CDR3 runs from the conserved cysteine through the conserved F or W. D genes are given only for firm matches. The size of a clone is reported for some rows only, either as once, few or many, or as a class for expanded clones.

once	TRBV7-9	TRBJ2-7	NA	TGTGCCAGCAGCTTACGCTCGCAGGGTACTACCTACGAGCAGTACTTC	CASSLRSQGTTYEQYF
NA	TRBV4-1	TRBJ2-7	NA	TGCGCCAGCAGCCAAGATCCCAGGGAAGCCTACGAGCAGTACTTC	CASSQDPREAYEQYF
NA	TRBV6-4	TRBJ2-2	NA	TGTGCCAGCAGTGACACTAGCCCCGGGGAGCTGTTTTTT	CASSDTSPGELFF
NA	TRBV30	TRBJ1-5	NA	TGTGCCTGGAGTGTACCGGGGGGCAATCAGCCCCAGCATTTT	CAWSVPGGNQPQHF
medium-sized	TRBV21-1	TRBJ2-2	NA	TGTGCCAGCAGCAAAGAAGGAGTTGATTGGGGGGGGCCACACGCGAACACCGGGGAGCTGTTTTTT	CASSKEGVDWGGPHANTGELFF
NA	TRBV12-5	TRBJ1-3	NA	TGTGCTAGTGGTTTGACCCGAGACTCTGGAAACACCATATATTTT	CASGLTRDSGNTIYF
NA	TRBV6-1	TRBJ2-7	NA	TGTGCCAGCAGTGAATTCGGCAGGGCCGCATTCGGGCAGTACTTC	CASSEFGRAAFGQYF
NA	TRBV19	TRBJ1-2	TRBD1	TGTGCCAGTAGGCCAGGGGGCCCATATGGCTACACCTTC	CASRPGGPYGYTF
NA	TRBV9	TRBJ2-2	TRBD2	TGTGCCAGCAGCCCGACCTCCGGGACTAGCGGGACGGGCGGGGAGCTGTTTTTT	CASSPTSGTSGTGGELFF
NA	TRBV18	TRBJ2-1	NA	TGTGCCAGCACGGACTACAACAATGAGCAGTTCTTC	CASTDYNNEQFF